Below, 20 T cell receptor beta chains from the same sample are listed, as sequenced in a study of metastatic and nonmetastatic thyroid tumors. TCRdb re-called clones from the PCR reads using MiXCR. The data contain 11,000 to 15,000 clones, roughly 29% of them seen just once; the ten biggest clones take up around 21%. Each patient came to thyroid surgery without any prior treatment (of any kind). Input material: tumor tissue. Receptor source: a female donor with papillary thyroid cancer or a benign thyroid nodule (not recorded which). Some clones in this sample may be carry-over from other donors' samples.

The V gene is TRBV6-7, the J gene TRBJ2-1; D may correspond to TRBD1 or TRBD2 (5 bases each). TRBV6-7 is recorded as an ORF, its role being uncertain. CDR3 length: 16 residues. V gave up 3 bases and J gave up 5 bases, with 17 bases separating them. Written as DNA, the CDR3 is TGTGCCAGCAGTTATCCCCTGGGGGAGCGCGACAATGAGCAGTTCTTC. It translates to CASSYPLGERDNEQFF.

The chain combines TRBV20-1 with TRBJ2-1; 8 positions agree with TRBD2. Germline V gene sequence: CDR1 DFQATT, CDR2 SNEGSKA (reference sequence). V shed 3 bases and J 4 bases; nucleotides not matched to a gene: 17. CDR3 length: 18 amino acids. CDR3 sequence: CSASGGLDGTVFYNEQFF. The CDR3 DNA reads as TGCAGTGCTAGCGGGGGACTAGACGGCACCGTATTTTACAATGAGCAGTTCTTC.

By proportion, this clone is hyperexpanded. The CDR3 nucleotides are TGTGCCAGCAGCCCCGGGACAGGGACGATGACTGAAGCTTTCTTT. This translates into CASSPGTGTMTEAFF. The chain uses TRBV7-2 and TRBJ1-1; TRBD1 aligns across 9 bases. Per the germline V gene, CDR1 is SGHTA and CDR2 is FQGNSA. With 5 bases clipped from V and 5 bases from J, the junction kept 9 bases outside the gene matches. This CDR3 comprises 15 residues.

The chain carries TRBV9 and TRBJ2-3, with D possibly being TRBD1 or TRBD2 (6 bases each). Germline-derived CDR1 and CDR2 are SGDLS and YYNGEE. V was clipped by 4 bases and J by 2 bases, with 14 bases between them. The CDR3 has 15 residues. The CDR3 protein is CASSPRDTFTDTQYF. For the CDR3, the DNA is TGTGCCAGCAGCCCGCGGGACACCTTCACAGATACGCAGTATTTT.

The V and J genes are TRBV6-1 and TRBJ1-1; 7 nucleotides match TRBD1. J lost 5 bases, V lost 6 bases, and 3 bases had no gene match. Germline CDR1 reads MNHNS; CDR2 reads SASEGT. This CDR3 has 12 amino acids. The CDR3 loop reads CASSLRGTEAFF. CDR3 DNA: TGTGCCAGCAGCCTCAGGGGGACTGAAGCTTTCTTT.

CDR3 in amino acids: CASSGDYNEQFF. As DNA, the CDR3 is TGTGCCAGCAGTGGGGACTACAATGAGCAGTTCTTC. The genes are TRBV28 and TRBJ2-1, with no clear D. With 5 bases removed from V and 3 bases from J, the gap between germline ends came to 5 bases. Germline lookup yields CDR1 MDHEN and CDR2 SYDVKM. This CDR3 has 12 residues.

This sequence joins TRBV11-2 and TRBJ2-1; 10 bases are a match to TRBD2. From germline, CDR1 is SGHAT and CDR2 FQNNGV. V was clipped by 2 bases and J by 7 bases; unmatched bases: 11. This CDR3 is 17 amino acids long. CDR3 sequence reads: CASSLKSGRVLGNEQFF. The CDR3 region has the DNA TGTGCCAGCAGCTTAAAAAGCGGGAGGGTTTTAGGAAATGAGCAGTTCTTC. The full variable domain, with the rest looked up from reference TRBV11-2 and TRBJ2-1, is EAGVAQSPRYKIIEKRQSVAFWCNPISGHATLYWYQQILGQGPKLLIQFQNNGVVDDSQLPKDRFSAERLKGVDSTLKIQPAKLEDSAVYLCASSLKSGRVLGNEQFFGPGTRLTVL.

By proportion, this clone is medium-sized. The chain recombines TRBV7-3 with TRBJ2-1, with 10 positions matching TRBD1. The length of the CDR3 is 15 residues. V shed 1 base, J shed 8 bases, and the junction held 5 bases outside the gene matches. CDR1 and CDR2 from the germline V gene are SGHTA and FQGTGA. The CDR3 nucleotides read TGTGCCAGCAGCTTAATAGGGACAGGGGTCGATGAGCAGTTCTTC. Protein: CASSLIGTGVDEQFF.

This chain links TRBV19 with TRBJ2-1; D unclear. V lost 4 bases to trimming and J lost 5 bases, with 6 bases between them. CDR3 length: 12 amino acids. Germline loops: CDR1 LNHDA, CDR2 SQIVND (reference sequence). The CDR3 spells CASSKRNNEQFF. The CDR3 coding sequence is TGTGCCAGTAGTAAAAGAAACAATGAGCAGTTCTTC. Using reference TRBV19 and TRBJ2-1 for the parts outside the CDR3, the full variable domain is DGGITQSPKYLFRKEGQNVTLSCEQNLNHDAMYWYRQDPGQGLRLIYYSQIVNDFQKGDIAEGYSVSREKKESFPLTVTSAQKNPTAFYLCASSKRNNEQFFGPGTRLTVL.

The V call is TRBV20-1, the J call TRBJ1-1; a possible D gene is TRBD1 (5 bases). The CDR3 contains 15 residues. Germline loops: CDR1 DFQATT, CDR2 SNEGSKA (reference sequence). Trimming stripped 3 bases from V and 0 bases from J, with 14 bases between. CDR3 amino acids: CSARGDGRMNTEAFF. Written as DNA, the CDR3 is TGCAGTGCTAGGGGGGACGGCAGAATGAACACTGAAGCTTTCTTT.

This clone was recorded at least ten times. The chain employs TRBV11-1 and TRBJ2-3; 11 nucleotides align to TRBD2. With V trimmed by 2 bases and J by 5 bases, 9 bases remained unmatched. The germline V gene has CDR1 SGHAT and CDR2 FQDESV (reference sequence). This CDR3 contains 17 residues. Written as DNA, the CDR3 is TGTGCCAGCAGCTTAATCTTAGCGGGGGGGCCGGGAGATACGCAGTATTTT. This sequence encodes CASSLILAGGPGDTQYF.

This clone was counted a few times. The genes are TRBV6-2 or TRBV6-3 and TRBJ2-7; D might be TRBD2 (6 bases). Trimming pared 4 bases from V and 13 bases from J, leaving 14 bases between. Germline-derived CDR1 and CDR2 are MNHEY and SVGEGT. This CDR3 contains 11 residues. The chain's CDR3 is CASSWGDDHYF. For the CDR3, the DNA is TGTGCCAGCAGTTGGGGGGACGATCATTACTTC.

At least ten counts were recorded for this clone. The chain couples TRBV4-2 to TRBJ2-3, with TRBD2 matching over 7 bases. Germline CDR1 LGHNA, CDR2 YNFKEQ. CDR3 length: 16 residues. V shed 0 bases and J 4 bases; nucleotides not matched to a gene: 7. CDR3 coding DNA: TGTGCCAGCAGCCAAGAAATGACGGGGGGTCCAGATACGCAGTATTTT. Translation gives CASSQEMTGGPDTQYF.

This chain joins TRBV19 and TRBJ2-2; 8 positions agree with TRBD1. The CDR3 has 16 residues. The germline gives CDR1 LNHDA, CDR2 SQIVND (reference sequence). V dropped 6 bases and J dropped 4; count of bases not matched to a gene: 10. CDR3 bases: TGTGCCAGTAGAACACCGGGACAGGCGATCACCGGGGAGCTGTTTTTT. This encodes CASRTPGQAITGELFF.

The chain has TRBV20-1 and TRBJ1-1; a possible D gene is TRBD1 (6 bases). The CDR3 extends over 14 amino acids. Trimming cost V 6 bases and J 1 base, with 15 bases left between them. The V gene's germline CDR1 is DFQATT and CDR2 SNEGSKA (reference sequence). The CDR3 loop is CSARQALTNTEAFF. Written as DNA, the CDR3 is TGCAGTGCAAGACAGGCTCTTACGAACACTGAAGCTTTCTTT.

The chain carries TRBV19 and TRBJ2-1, with D hard to call. The CDR3 extends over 18 amino acids. V was cut by 4 bases and J by 0 bases, with 19 bases left in between. CDR1 and CDR2 (germline): LNHDA, SQIVND (reference sequence). This chain's CDR3 is CASSTHRTTPSSYNEQFF. Written as DNA, the CDR3 is TGTGCCAGTAGTACGCATAGAACAACACCGAGCTCCTACAATGAGCAGTTCTTC.

This chain uses TRBV7-8 with TRBJ2-1; 9 bases fit TRBD1. CDR3 length: 17 amino acids. Per germline, CDR1 SGHVS and CDR2 FQNEAQ. The V gene end was trimmed by 3 bases and the J gene end by 5 bases; junction bases not matched to a gene: 11. CDR3 sequence reads: CASSLGFIGQGNNEQFF. The CDR3 coding sequence is TGTGCCAGCAGCTTGGGTTTTATTGGACAGGGGAACAATGAGCAGTTCTTC.

This chain connects TRBV11-1 to TRBJ1-5; D unclear. The V gene lost 1 base and the J gene lost 2 bases, with 15 bases spanning the gap. Germline V gene lookup returns CDR1 SGHAT and CDR2 FQDESV (reference sequence). CDR3 size: 17 residues. This chain's CDR3 is CASSLGAYGRGNQPQHF. The CDR3 DNA follows: TGTGCCAGCAGCTTAGGAGCTTACGGAAGGGGCAATCAGCCCCAGCATTTT.

This clone is labeled as medium-sized (0.01 to 0.1%). The gene calls are TRBV11-2 and TRBJ2-5, with 8 bases lining up with TRBD1. Germline V gene data show CDR1 as SGHAT and CDR2 as FQNNGV. The CDR3 extends over 16 amino acids. V shed 5 bases, J shed 1 base, and the junction held 9 bases outside the gene matches. CDR3 nucleotides: TGTGCCAGCAGCCTAGGGCAGGGGGCCTCCCAAGAGACCCAGTACTTC. Residues: CASSLGQGASQETQYF.

The gene calls are TRBV13 and TRBJ2-7, with D tentatively TRBD1 (7 bases). The V gene lost 7 bases and the J gene lost 3 bases, with 16 bases spanning the gap. Germline V gene lookup returns CDR1 PRHDT and CDR2 FYEKMQ (reference sequence). The CDR3 totals 14 residues. In nucleotides, the CDR3 is TGTGCCAGCACCTCAGGGGGGAAGTACTACGAGCAGTACTTC. It encodes CASTSGGKYYEQYF.